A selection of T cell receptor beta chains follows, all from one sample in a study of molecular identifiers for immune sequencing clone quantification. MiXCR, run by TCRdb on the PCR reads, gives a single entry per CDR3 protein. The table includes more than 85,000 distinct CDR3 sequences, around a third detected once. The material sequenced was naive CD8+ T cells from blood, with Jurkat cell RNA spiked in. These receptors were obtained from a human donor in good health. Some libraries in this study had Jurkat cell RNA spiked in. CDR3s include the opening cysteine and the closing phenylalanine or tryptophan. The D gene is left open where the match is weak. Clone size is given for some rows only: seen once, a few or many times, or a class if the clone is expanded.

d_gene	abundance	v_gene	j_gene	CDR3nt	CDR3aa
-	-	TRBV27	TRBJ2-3	TGTGCCAGCAGTTTACACACGTACGGCAAATCCACAGATACGCAGTATTTT	CASSLHTYGKSTDTQYF
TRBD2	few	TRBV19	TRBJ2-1	TGTGCCAGTAGTATTTCCGGGGGGGACCCGAATGACTATGAGCAGTTCTTC	CASSISGGDPNDYEQFF
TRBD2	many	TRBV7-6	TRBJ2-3	TGTGCCAGCAGGCCCCCGGGGGGGGATACGCAGTATTTT	CASRPPGGDTQYF
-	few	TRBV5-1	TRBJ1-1	TGCGCCAGCTCTCAGCGGGGGAACACTGAAGCTTTCTTT	CASSQRGNTEAFF
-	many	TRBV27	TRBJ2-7	TGTGCCAGCGGCGCCCTGGAAACCCGCTACGAGCAGTACTTC	CASGALETRYEQYF
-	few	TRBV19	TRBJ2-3	TGTGCCAGTAGTATTTCTGGGAGGCTCACAGATACGCAGTATTTT	CASSISGRLTDTQYF
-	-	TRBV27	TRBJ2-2	TGTGCCAGCAGTTTCTGGCCAGGAACCGGGGAGCTGTTTTTT	CASSFWPGTGELFF
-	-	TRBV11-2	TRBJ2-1	TGTGCCAGCACCCAACACGAAGGGAGCTCCTACAATGAGCAGTTCTTC	CASTQHEGSSYNEQFF
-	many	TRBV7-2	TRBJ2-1	TGTGCCAGCAGCTCATACGAACAGGGAAATGAGCAGTTCTTC	CASSSYEQGNEQFF
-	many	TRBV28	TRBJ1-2	TGTGCCAGCAGTCCGGGCAAAGGAGGCTACACCTTC	CASSPGKGGYTF
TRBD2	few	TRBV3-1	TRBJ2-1	TGTGCCAGCAGCCCTTGGGGGTCGAGACTAGCGGGAGTTAATGAGCAGTTCTTC	CASSPWGSRLAGVNEQFF
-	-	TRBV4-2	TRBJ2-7	TGTGCCAGCAGCCAAGGGGGCAACTACGAGCTGTACTTC	CASSQGGNYELYF
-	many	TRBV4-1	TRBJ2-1	TGCGCCAGCAGCCTTACAGGGACCGAGCAGTTCTTC	CASSLTGTEQFF
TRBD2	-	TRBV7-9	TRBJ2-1	TGTGCCAGCTGCTTACTCTCTAGGAGAGCGGGACACAATGAGCAGTTCTTC	CASCLLSRRAGHNEQFF
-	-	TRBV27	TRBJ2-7	TGTGCCAGCAGTCCCATCGGAGGGTACTACGAGCAGTACTTC	CASSPIGGYYEQYF
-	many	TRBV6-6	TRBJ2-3	TGTGCCAGCACCGGATCCGATACGCAGTATTTT	CASTGSDTQYF
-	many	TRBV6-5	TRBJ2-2	TGTGCCAGCAGTTGGGGACTGAACACCGGGGAGCTGTTTTTT	CASSWGLNTGELFF
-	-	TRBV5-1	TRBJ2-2	TGCGCCAGCAGCTTTGGCCCGGACACAAGTCGGTCGAACACCGGGGAGCTGTTTTTT	CASSFGPDTSRSNTGELFF
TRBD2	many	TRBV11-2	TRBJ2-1	TGTGCCAGCAGCTTAGTAGGGACTAGCGGGACCAATGAGCAGTTCTTC	CASSLVGTSGTNEQFF
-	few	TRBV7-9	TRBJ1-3	TGTGCCAGCAGCTTACCGCAAGGACCCACCACTAAGAGCTCTGGAAACACCATATATTTT	CASSLPQGPTTKSSGNTIYF
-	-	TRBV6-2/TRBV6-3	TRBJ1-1	TGTGCCTGCAGAGACAGGATGAACACTGATGCATTCTTT	CACRDRMNTDAFF
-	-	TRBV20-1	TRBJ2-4	TGCAGTGCTATGCCGGGCTGGAAAAACATTCAGTACTTC	CSAMPGWKNIQYF
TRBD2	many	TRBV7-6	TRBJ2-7	TGTGCCAGCAGCTTGGGGGGGGATCTGGGGCCCTACGAGCAGTACTTC	CASSLGGDLGPYEQYF
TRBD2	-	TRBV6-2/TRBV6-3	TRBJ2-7	TGTGCCAGTAGCGGGAGTGCCTACGAGCAGTACTTC	CASSGSAYEQYF
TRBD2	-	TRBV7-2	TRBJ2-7	TGTGCCAGCAGCTTAACTAGCGGGAGGTCGTGGTACGAGCAGTACTTC	CASSLTSGRSWYEQYF
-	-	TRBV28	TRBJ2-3	TGTGCCGGCAGTTTCCCCGTCCGGGCTAGCACAGATACGCAGTATTTT	CAGSFPVRASTDTQYF
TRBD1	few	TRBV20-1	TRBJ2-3	TGCAGTGCTACACAGGGGTTTACGTCGGATACGCAGTATTTT	CSATQGFTSDTQYF
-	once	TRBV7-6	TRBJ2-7	TGTGCCAGCAGCTCGGGCACTATCTCCCCCGAGCAGTACTTC	CASSSGTISPEQYF
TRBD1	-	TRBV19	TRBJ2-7	TGTGCCAGTGGGAGAGGGGGCCTCCCGCTCGAGCAGTACTTC	CASGRGGLPLEQYF
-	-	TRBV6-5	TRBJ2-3	TGTGCCAGCAGTTACTCGAGACGGGTTGGATACACAGATACGCAGTATTTT	CASSYSRRVGYTDTQYF
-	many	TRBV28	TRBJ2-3	TGTGCCAGCAGTTACGGGTACACAGATACGCAGTATTTT	CASSYGYTDTQYF
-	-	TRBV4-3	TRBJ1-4	TGCGCCAGCAGCCAAGTTTTATTGTTAGAGAATGAAAAACTGTTTTTT	CASSQVLLLENEKLFF
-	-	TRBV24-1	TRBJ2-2	TGTGCCACCAGTGATGTGCGACAGAGACTGTTCACCGGGGAGCTGTTTTTT	CATSDVRQRLFTGELFF
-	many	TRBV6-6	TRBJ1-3	TGTGCCAGCAGTTATTGGACGGCTGGAAACACCATATATTTT	CASSYWTAGNTIYF
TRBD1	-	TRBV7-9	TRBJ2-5	TGTGCCAGCAGGCGACAGGGGCGGAGGGAGACCCAGTACTTC	CASRRQGRRETQYF
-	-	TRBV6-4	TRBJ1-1	TGTTCCACCCCAAGGGCAGGGTGGCTGAACACTGAAGCTTTCTTT	CSTPRAGWLNTEAFF
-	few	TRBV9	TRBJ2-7	TGTGCCAGCAGCGTAGGCGCGACTAACTACGAGCAGTACTTC	CASSVGATNYEQYF
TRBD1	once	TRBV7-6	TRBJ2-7	TGTGCCAGCAGCCCTGGACAGGGGGCTTACGTGCAGTACTTC	CASSPGQGAYVQYF
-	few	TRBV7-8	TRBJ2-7	TGTGCCAGCAGCTTAGAGGGGGGGCCCGGTTCCTACGAGCAGTACTTC	CASSLEGGPGSYEQYF
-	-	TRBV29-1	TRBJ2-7	TGCAGCATACTAAGCCAGGTCACCTCCTACGAGCAGTACTTC	CSILSQVTSYEQYF
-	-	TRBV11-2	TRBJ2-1	TGTGCCAGCAGCTTAGCGGGAGACGACAATGAGCAGTTCTTC	CASSLAGDDNEQFF
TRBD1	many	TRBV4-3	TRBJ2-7	TGCGCCAGCAGCCGCGCCCCGACAGGGGAAGAGCAGTACTTC	CASSRAPTGEEQYF
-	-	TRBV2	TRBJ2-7	TGTGCCAGCAGTGCGGCAGCCTCTCAAGGATACGAGCAGTACTTC	CASSAAASQGYEQYF
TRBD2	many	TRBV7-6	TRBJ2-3	TGTGCCAGCAGCTTAGCTGGTGGGAGGGGCACAGATACGCAGTATTTT	CASSLAGGRGTDTQYF
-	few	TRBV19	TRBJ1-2	TGTGCCAGTAGTATAGATCGGGGAGATGGCTACACCTTC	CASSIDRGDGYTF
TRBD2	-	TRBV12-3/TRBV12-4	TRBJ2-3	TGTGCCAGCAAACTTGGGAGGGGGACTAGCGCATTTACAGATACGCAGTATTTT	CASKLGRGTSAFTDTQYF
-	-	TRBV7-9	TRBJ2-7	TGTGCCAGCAGCCATACAGGAGGGTCCTACGAGCAGTACTTC	CASSHTGGSYEQYF
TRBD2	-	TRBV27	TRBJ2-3	TGTGCCAGCAGCCATTACAAGCGGGGGTTCACAGATACGCAGTATTTT	CASSHYKRGFTDTQYF
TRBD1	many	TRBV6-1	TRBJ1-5	TGTGCCAGCAGTACCCAGGACAGGCGACTGGGGCCCCAGCATTTT	CASSTQDRRLGPQHF
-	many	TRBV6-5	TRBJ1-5	TGTGCCAGCAGTTACGGTATTTATCAGCCCCAGCATTTT	CASSYGIYQPQHF
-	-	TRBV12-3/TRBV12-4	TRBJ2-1	TGTGCCAGCAGTACTGACGAAGCGGGCCCCAATGAGCAGTTCTTC	CASSTDEAGPNEQFF
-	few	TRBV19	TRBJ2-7	TGTGCCAGTAGTACCACGCGGGCGCAATACGAGCAGTACTTC	CASSTTRAQYEQYF
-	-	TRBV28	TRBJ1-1	TGTGCCAGCAGTTTAGAGCAGGGGTGGAACACTGAAGCTTTCTTT	CASSLEQGWNTEAFF
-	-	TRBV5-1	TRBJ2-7	TGCGCCAGCAGCGTAAACAAGGAGAGTAATACCTTCGAGCAGTACTTC	CASSVNKESNTFEQYF
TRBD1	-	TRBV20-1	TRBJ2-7	TGCAGTGCTAGAGACACCTCCGGGACAGGGGTGGTCGAGCAGTACTTC	CSARDTSGTGVVEQYF
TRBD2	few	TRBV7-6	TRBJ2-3	TGTGCCAGCAGCTCCGGGGGGGCTACGCAGTATTTT	CASSSGGATQYF
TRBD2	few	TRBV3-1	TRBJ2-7	TGTGCCAGCAGCCAAGGAACAAGGATTCTGGCGGGAGACTACTACGAGCAGTACTTC	CASSQGTRILAGDYYEQYF
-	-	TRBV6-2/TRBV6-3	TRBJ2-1	TGTGCCAGCAGTACGCCGCCCCTCAGGGCACCGGTTGGAAGTGAGCAGTTCTTC	CASSTPPLRAPVGSEQFF